The clone carrying this T cell receptor beta chain was found a few times. The target antigen is unknown. These data belong to a study of cytomegalovirus exposure and HLA in healthy donors. Study results and limitations: The likely origin of a cluster of highly shared sequence variants was a sequencing artifact. The listing of roughly 160 TCR beta chains classed them as cytomegalovirus-associated. Relative to equally common others, HLA-associated TCR beta chains showed greater clonal expansion in a later analysis.

In the PCR, 60 Vbeta and 13 Jbeta primers were used. Clones were read by immunoSEQ multiplex PCR, and TCRdb kept only the in-frame ones, dropping some. The repertoire holds around 37,000 clones, with around two thirds as singletons. V gave up 3 bases and J gave up 6 bases; unmatched junction bases: 5. There are 15 residues in the CDR3. CDR1 and CDR2 (germline): MNHEY, SMNVEV (reference sequence). The chain joins TRBV27 to TRBJ2-2; TRBD1 aligns across 9 bases. Sequenced material: PBMCs. The source of this sequence is a man in his thirties or forties in good health and CMV-seronegative. Written as DNA, the CDR3 is TGTGCCAGCAGTTTTGGGGACAGGGAGTCCGGGGAGCTGTTTTTT. It yields the protein CASSFGDRESGELFF.